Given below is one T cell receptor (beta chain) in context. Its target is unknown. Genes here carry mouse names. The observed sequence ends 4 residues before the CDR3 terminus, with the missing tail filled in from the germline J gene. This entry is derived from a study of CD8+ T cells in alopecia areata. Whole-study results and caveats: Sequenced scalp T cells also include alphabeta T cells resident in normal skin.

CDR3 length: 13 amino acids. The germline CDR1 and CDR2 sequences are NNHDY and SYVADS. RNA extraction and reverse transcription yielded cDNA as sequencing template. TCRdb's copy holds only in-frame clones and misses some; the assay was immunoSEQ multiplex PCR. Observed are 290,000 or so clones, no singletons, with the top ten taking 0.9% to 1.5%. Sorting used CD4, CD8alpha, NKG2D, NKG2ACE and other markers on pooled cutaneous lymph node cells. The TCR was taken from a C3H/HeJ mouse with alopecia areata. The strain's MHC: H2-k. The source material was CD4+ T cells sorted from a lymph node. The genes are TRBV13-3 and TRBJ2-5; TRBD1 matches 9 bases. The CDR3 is CASRGTGSDTQYF. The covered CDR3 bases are TGTGCCAGCAGGGGGACAGGGTCAGAC.